The 30 T cell receptor beta chains reported below all come from one sample, sequenced in a study of T cell responses to AZD1222 COVID-19 vaccine. Method: immunoSEQ multiplex PCR; TCRdb's copy keeps in-frame clones and lacks some. Among 120,000 or so clones listed, approximately 89% were seen once. The sequencing here drew on peripheral blood, taken on day 0 of AZD1222 vaccination. The origin of the receptors is an adult in good health.

The V call is TRBV4-1, the J call TRBJ1-5; weak D call: TRBD1 (5 bases). Between the trimmed V and J ends, which lost 4 bases and 4 bases, there was a span of 17 bases. Germline assignment: CDR1 MGHRA and CDR2 YSYEKL. The length of the CDR3 is 16 residues. The chain's CDR3 is CASSPTGTVKNQPQHF. CDR3 DNA: TGCGCCAGCAGCCCAACTGGGACGGTGAAGAATCAGCCCCAGCATTTT.

The chain links TRBV11-3 to TRBJ2-5; 10 bases fit TRBD2. Trimming at V came to 5 bases and at J to 4 bases, leaving 7 bases not matched to a gene. This CDR3 is 15 amino acids long. Germline assignment: CDR1 SGHNT and CDR2 YENEEA. The CDR3 spells CASSTSGGGGETQYF. CDR3 nucleotides: TGTGCCAGCAGCACCAGCGGGGGGGGTGGAGAGACCCAGTACTTC.

CDR3 bases: TGTGCCAGCAGCGTAAGGGGGAGTGCCCACGGGGAGCTGTTTTTT. It yields the protein CASSVRGSAHGELFF. This rearrangement joins TRBV9 to TRBJ2-2, with a tentative D call TRBD1 (6 bases). V was pared by 1 base and J by 7 bases, with 14 bases between. The germline V gene encodes CDR1 SGDLS and CDR2 YYNGEE. The CDR3 extends over 15 amino acids.

The chain links TRBV21-1 to TRBJ1-6; the DNA was not used to check the table's D call, TRBD1. TRBV21-1 is a pseudogene locus. The CDR3 has 14 residues. CDR3 nucleotide sequence: TGTGCCAGCACGGACAGTGTGGCGAATTCACCCCTCCACTTT. It encodes CASTDSVANSPLHF.

The chain combines TRBV7-8 with TRBJ1-4, with D possibly being TRBD1 (6 bases). The CDR3 covers 15 residues. Trimming removed 1 base at V and 5 bases at J, with 11 bases between. Germline-derived CDR1 and CDR2 are SGHVS and FQNEAQ. The CDR3 DNA sequence: TGTGCCAGCAGCTTAGGCGGGACACGGAATGAAAAACTGTTTTTT. Protein: CASSLGGTRNEKLFF.

V usage is TRBV27 and J usage is TRBJ1-2, with D possibly matching TRBD1 (5 bases). V was trimmed by 5 bases and J by 3 bases, leaving 19 bases between them. Germline-derived CDR1 and CDR2 are MNHEY and SMNVEV (reference sequence). The length of the CDR3 is 16 residues. The CDR3 loop is CASSPYVGGEYYGYTF. The CDR3 DNA is TGTGCCAGCAGTCCTTACGTGGGGGGGGAATACTATGGCTACACCTTC.

The chain recombines TRBV9 with TRBJ1-3, with D tentatively TRBD1 (5 bases). From germline, CDR1 is SGDLS and CDR2 YYNGEE. V lost 0 bases and J lost 2, with 6 bases in between. The CDR3 contains 14 residues. The CDR3 region has the DNA TGTGCCAGCAGCGTAGGGGACCCTGGAAACACCATATATTTT. Its translation: CASSVGDPGNTIYF. Looking up the rest from reference TRBV9 and TRBJ1-3 gives the full variable domain: DSGVTQTPKHLITATGQRVTLRCSPRSGDLSVYWYQQSLDQGLQFLIQYYNGEERAKGNILERFSAQQFPDLHSELNLSSLELGDSALYFCASSVGDPGNTIYFGEGSWLTVV.

The chain combines TRBV4-1 with TRBJ1-5; possibly TRBD1 for D (6 bases). CDR1 is MGHRA, CDR2 YSYEKL, per germline. Trimming removed 3 bases at V and 6 bases at J, with 21 bases between. This CDR3 is 17 amino acids long. CDR3 loop: CASSQTPGTLGGQPQHF. CDR3 nucleotides: TGCGCCAGCAGCCAGACCCCCGGGACCCTAGGGGGTCAGCCCCAGCATTTT.

This rearrangement joins TRBV27 to TRBJ1-1, with D tentatively TRBD1 (6 bases). Trimming removed 6 bases from V and 4 bases from J, with 12 bases in between. The CDR3 extends over 13 amino acids. The germline CDR1 and CDR2 sequences are MNHEY and SMNVEV (reference sequence). The DNA of the CDR3 is TGTGCCAGCAGGAAGGGGGGACGCACTGAAGCTTTCTTT. Amino acids: CASRKGGRTEAFF.

This sequence joins TRBV27 and TRBJ1-4; 8 bases line up with TRBD1. This CDR3 has 15 residues. V trimming: 5 bases; J trimming: 3 bases; junction bases outside the gene matches: 5. Looked up from germline, CDR1 is MNHEY and CDR2 is SMNVEV (reference sequence). Here the CDR3 DNA reads TGTGCCAGCAGTCCCGGACAGGGCTCTAATGAAAAACTGTTTTTT. Protein product: CASSPGQGSNEKLFF.

The gene calls are TRBV10-3 and TRBJ1-3, with D unresolved. This CDR3 is built from 15 residues. Germline V lookup: CDR1 ENHRY, CDR2 SYGVKD. V was cut by 2 bases and J by 0 bases, with 8 bases left in between. The CDR3 region has the DNA TGTGCCATCAGTGAGGGTCCGGACTCTGGAAACACCATATATTTT. It encodes CAISEGPDSGNTIYF.

The V and J genes are TRBV5-1 and TRBJ1-2; TRBD1 matches at 12 bases. The CDR3 consists of 14 residues. The germline gives CDR1 SGHRS, CDR2 YFSETQ. V lost 4 bases, J lost 7 bases, and 5 bases stayed unmatched. DNA for the CDR3: TGCGCCAGCAGCCCGGGACAGGGGGCTTCTGGCTACACCTTC. It codes for CASSPGQGASGYTF.

This rearrangement joins TRBV7-3 to TRBJ1-1, with D unresolved. V was cut by 1 base and J by 1 base, with 4 bases left in between. Germline values: CDR1 SGHTA, CDR2 FQGTGA. CDR3 length: 13 residues. CDR3 in DNA: TGTGCCAGCAGCTTAAACACGAACACTGAAGCTTTCTTT. Translated, it gives CASSLNTNTEAFF.

This clone was seen a single time. The V gene is TRBV6-2 or TRBV6-3, the J gene TRBJ2-5, with 8 bases lining up with TRBD2. The germline V gene has CDR1 MNHEY and CDR2 SVGEGT. This CDR3 is built from 16 residues. V trimming: 2 bases; J trimming: 4 bases; junction bases outside the gene matches: 9. The CDR3 region has the DNA TGTGCCAGCAGTTACGGCCAGCGGGGGAGGCGAGAGACCCAGTACTTC. Protein: CASSYGQRGRRETQYF.

The CDR3 sequence: CASSQAEETQYF. The CDR3 DNA reads TGTGCCAGCTCCCAGGCTGAAGAGACCCAGTACTTC. The chain carries TRBV7-9 and TRBJ2-5, with D uncertain. V was shortened by 8 bases and J by 3 bases, with 10 bases between the two germline ends. The V gene's germline CDR1 is SEHNR and CDR2 FQNEAQ (reference sequence). CDR3 length equals 12 residues.

As concerns this clone: This sample includes further DNA sequences coding for the same CDR3. This chain joins TRBV3-1 (or the pseudogene TRBV3-2) and TRBJ2-1, with D perhaps matching TRBD2 (7 bases). The V gene lost 4 bases and the J gene lost 0 bases, with 13 bases spanning the gap. This CDR3 is built from 16 residues. The germline gives CDR1 LGHDT, CDR2 YNNKEL (reference sequence). The CDR3 protein is CASSRGGGSSYNEQFF. CDR3 nucleotide sequence: TGTGCCAGCAGCCGGGGGGGCGGGAGCTCCTACAATGAGCAGTTCTTC.

The chain carries TRBV5-6 and TRBJ1-2; D is undetermined. Germline CDR1 reads SGHDT; CDR2 reads YYEEEE. The CDR3 has 16 amino acids. Deletions cut 0 bases from V and 4 bases from J, with 16 bases between. CDR3 amino acids: CASSLVRDGPTYGYTF. CDR3 nucleotide sequence: TGTGCCAGCAGCTTGGTACGGGATGGGCCTACCTATGGCTACACCTTC.

This clone was counted once. The gene calls are TRBV20-1 and TRBJ1-1; D not certain. V was cut by 4 bases and J by 1 base, with 13 bases left in between. This CDR3 is 14 amino acids long. In germline, CDR1 is DFQATT, CDR2 SNEGSKA (reference sequence). Here the CDR3 DNA reads TGCAGTGCTAATGAAGGGAGTGGGAACACTGAAGCTTTCTTT. This gives the protein CSANEGSGNTEAFF.

The chain recombines TRBV28 with TRBJ1-6; TRBD1 is a possible D gene (6 bases). Germline assignment: CDR1 MDHEN and CDR2 SYDVKM. The CDR3 length is 14 residues. Trimming pared 5 bases from V and 4 bases from J, leaving 9 bases between. DNA of the CDR3: TGTGCCAGCAGTCGGACAGCATATAATTCACCCCTCCACTTT. Translating it yields CASSRTAYNSPLHF.

This sequence joins TRBV5-1 and TRBJ1-1, with a weak D call TRBD1 (6 bases). CDR3 length equals 15 residues. The V end was cut by 0 bases, the J end by 2 bases, with 11 bases between. In germline, CDR1 is SGHRS, CDR2 YFSETQ. CDR3 in amino acids: CASSLASGVNTEAFF. As DNA, the CDR3 is TGCGCCAGCAGCTTGGCCTCAGGGGTTAACACTGAAGCTTTCTTT.

The CDR3 region has the DNA TGCGCCAGCAGCGGGCCGCCTAGGAACACCATATATTTT. Translated, it gives CASSGPPRNTIYF. The chain recombines TRBV4-1 with TRBJ1-3; D unclear. Trimming cost V 5 bases and J 7 bases, with 12 bases left between them. This CDR3 comprises 13 residues. The germline CDR1 and CDR2 sequences are MGHRA and YSYEKL.

This chain connects TRBV2 to TRBJ2-3; D gene uncertain. The CDR3 is made up of 12 amino acids. CDR1 and CDR2 from the germline V gene are SNHLY and FYNNEI. The ends were cut back, 6 bases at V and 0 bases at J, with 4 bases in the middle. The CDR3 region has the DNA TGTGCCAGCAGCCCTAGCACAGATACGCAGTATTTT. Protein: CASSPSTDTQYF.

The chain employs TRBV24-1 and TRBJ2-1, with D unclear. The CDR3 consists of 15 residues. Looked up from germline, CDR1 is KGHDR and CDR2 is SFDVKD. V lost 9 bases and J 6 bases, leaving 20 bases between the germline ends. The DNA for the CDR3 is TGTGCCACCTTGCAGAGGACCTCACCGGGCAATGAGCAGTTCTTC. Translation: CATLQRTSPGNEQFF.

This chain uses TRBV4-1 with TRBJ2-7; 11 bases are shared with TRBD2. The V gene end was trimmed by 4 bases and the J gene end by 2 bases; junction bases not matched to a gene: 13. This CDR3 region has 18 residues. Germline CDR1 reads MGHRA; CDR2 reads YSYEKL. This CDR3 is CASSRMIMTSGAPYEQYF. CDR3 DNA sequence: TGCGCCAGCAGCCGCATGATTATGACTAGCGGGGCCCCCTACGAGCAGTACTTC.

The chain uses TRBV7-2 and TRBJ2-7; no clear D. Germline V gene data show CDR1 as SGHTA and CDR2 as FQGNSA. V lost 5 bases and J lost 3, with 14 bases in between. The CDR3 covers 14 residues. The DNA of the CDR3 is TGTGCCAGCAGCAGAACAACGGACCTCTACGAGCAGTACTTC. Amino acid sequence: CASSRTTDLYEQYF.

This chain joins TRBV5-1 and TRBJ2-7; TRBD1 might be the D (6 bases). V was pared by 1 base and J by 4 bases, with 12 bases between. Germline CDR1 SGHRS, CDR2 YFSETQ. The length of the CDR3 is 14 residues. This CDR3 reads CASSLSAGVYEQYF. The CDR3 nucleotides are TGCGCCAGCAGCTTGAGTGCAGGGGTGTACGAGCAGTACTTC.

This sequence joins TRBV12-3 or TRBV12-4 and TRBJ2-7; D ambiguous. The CDR3 is 13 residues long. V lost 5 bases to trimming and J lost 0 bases, with 8 bases between them. CDR3 region: CASSKPSSYEQYF. The CDR3 coding sequence is TGTGCCAGCAGTAAACCTAGCTCCTACGAGCAGTACTTC.

The rearrangement joins TRBV18 to TRBJ2-2; D tentatively fits TRBD1 or TRBD2 (6 bases each). V shed 6 bases and J shed 4 bases, with 18 bases lying between them. There are 16 residues in the CDR3. CDR1 is KGHSH and CDR2 is LQKENI in the germline V gene. This CDR3 reads CASSQGTPGGTGELFF. In DNA, the CDR3 is TGTGCCAGCTCGCAGGGGACACCCGGGGGCACCGGGGAGCTGTTTTTT.

The chain joins TRBV5-1 to TRBJ2-2, with 9 bases lining up with TRBD2. The V and J ends lost 2 bases and 5 bases, in that order; junction bases with no gene match: 4. This CDR3 comprises 15 residues. Germline V gene data show CDR1 as SGHRS and CDR2 as YFSETQ. In DNA, the CDR3 is TGCGCCAGCAGCTTTCTAGCGGGACAGACCGGGGAGCTGTTTTTT. Encoded protein: CASSFLAGQTGELFF. Based on the CDR3 plus reference TRBV5-1 and TRBJ2-2, the full variable domain is KAGVTQTPRYLIKTRGQQVTLSCSPISGHRSVSWYQQTPGQGLQFLFEYFSETQRNKGNFPGRFSGRQFSNSRSEMNVSTLELGDSALYLCASSFLAGQTGELFFGEGSRLTVL.

V gene TRBV3-1 (or the pseudogene TRBV3-2) combines with J gene TRBJ2-4; D gene ambiguous. CDR3 length equals 15 residues. V shed 4 bases and J shed 7 bases, with 17 bases lying between them. Per the germline V gene, CDR1 is LGHDT and CDR2 is YNNKEL (reference sequence). In DNA, the CDR3 is TGTGCCAGCAGCCCGGCCCCCTCGGAGAGGAACATTCAGTACTTC. As protein: CASSPAPSERNIQYF.